This entry describes one T cell receptor beta chain. The entry originates in a study of blood T cell repertoires in COVID-19. Generated by immunoSEQ multiplex PCR, the TCRdb table keeps only in-frame clones and is missing some. The table lists just over 95,000 clones, about nine tenths of them singletons. Trimming stripped 2 bases from V and 2 bases from J, with 12 bases between. Germline CDR1 reads WSHSY; CDR2 reads SAAADI. This CDR3 spans 15 amino acids. This rearrangement joins TRBV10-2 to TRBJ1-2; D perhaps matches TRBD1 (5 bases). The sequence was obtained from a man between 45 and 60 years old with acute or convalescent COVID-19. The sample was peripheral blood. The CDR3 loop reads CASSEGAGVNYGYTF. In nucleotides, the CDR3 is TGCGCCAGCAGTGAGGGTGCGGGGGTGAACTATGGCTACACCTTC.